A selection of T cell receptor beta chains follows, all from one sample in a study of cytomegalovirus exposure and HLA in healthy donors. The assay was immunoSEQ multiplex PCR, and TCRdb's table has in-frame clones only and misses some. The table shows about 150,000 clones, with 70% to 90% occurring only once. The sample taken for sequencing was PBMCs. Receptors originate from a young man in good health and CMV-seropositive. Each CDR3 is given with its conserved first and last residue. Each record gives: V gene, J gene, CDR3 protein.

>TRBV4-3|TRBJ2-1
CASSQALFSGAPNEQFF
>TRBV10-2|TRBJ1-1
CASSAKGWLNTEAFF
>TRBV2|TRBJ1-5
CASTRQGAGQPQHF
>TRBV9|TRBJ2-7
CASSVAGGGYEQYF
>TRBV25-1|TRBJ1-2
CASSEAGPLARGGYTF
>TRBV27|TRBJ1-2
CASRRGQVGGYTF
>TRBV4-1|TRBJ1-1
CASSLQTYRGLHTEAFF
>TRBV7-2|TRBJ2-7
CASSWGGPLAVTNYEQYF
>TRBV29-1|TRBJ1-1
CSVALGTEAFF
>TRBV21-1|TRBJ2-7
CATPGLAGVFHEQYF
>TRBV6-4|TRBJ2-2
CASSAGNTGELFF
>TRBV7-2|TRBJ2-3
CASSPLAGGVTDTQYF
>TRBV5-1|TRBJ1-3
CASSPLTGLDSGNTIYF
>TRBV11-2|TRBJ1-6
CASSLSGGSNSPLHF
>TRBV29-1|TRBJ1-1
CSVLTGAGGTEAFF
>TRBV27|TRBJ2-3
CASSLVGTGIYTQYF
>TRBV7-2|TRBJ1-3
CASSLDLGTGGNTIYF
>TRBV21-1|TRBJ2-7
CASTTGTDYEQYF
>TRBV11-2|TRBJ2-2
CASRSTGGTGELFF
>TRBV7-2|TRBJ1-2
CASSLAPMLTGEVYGYTF
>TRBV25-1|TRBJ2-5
CASSARDRGRSWQETQYF
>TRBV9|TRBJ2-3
CASSVDSGGATDTQYF
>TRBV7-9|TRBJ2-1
CASSLEGGRAYNEQFF
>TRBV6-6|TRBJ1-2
CASSRDSLNYGYTF
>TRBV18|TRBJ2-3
CASSRRTESSTDTQYF
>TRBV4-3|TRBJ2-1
CASSQDTGGRGNEQFF
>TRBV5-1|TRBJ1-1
CASSLGRVNTEAFF
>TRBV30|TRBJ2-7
CAWSESYEQYF
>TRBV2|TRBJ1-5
CASSEGGLNQPQHF
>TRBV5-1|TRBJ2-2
CASSLFGRGPDLNTGELFF
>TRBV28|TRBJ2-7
CASTPGTRSSYEQYF
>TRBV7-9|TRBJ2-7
CASSAGGTGGKQYF
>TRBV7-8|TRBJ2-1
CASSTGGRFWNNEQFF
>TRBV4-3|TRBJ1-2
CASSQSPGSNYGYTF
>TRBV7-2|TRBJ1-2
CATRQDHNYGYTF
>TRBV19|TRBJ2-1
CASSIGGYEQFF
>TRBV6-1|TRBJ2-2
CASSEGLGVSGGELFF
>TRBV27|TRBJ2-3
CASSWGDLAGGFTDTQYF
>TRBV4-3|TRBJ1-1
CASSQAGTTNTEAFF
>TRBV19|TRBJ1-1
CASSMGQSEAFF
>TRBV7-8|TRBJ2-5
CASSLKTSGTQYF
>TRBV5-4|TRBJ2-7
CASSLEAGRAYEQYF
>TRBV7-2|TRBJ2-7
CASSLILIAYEQYF